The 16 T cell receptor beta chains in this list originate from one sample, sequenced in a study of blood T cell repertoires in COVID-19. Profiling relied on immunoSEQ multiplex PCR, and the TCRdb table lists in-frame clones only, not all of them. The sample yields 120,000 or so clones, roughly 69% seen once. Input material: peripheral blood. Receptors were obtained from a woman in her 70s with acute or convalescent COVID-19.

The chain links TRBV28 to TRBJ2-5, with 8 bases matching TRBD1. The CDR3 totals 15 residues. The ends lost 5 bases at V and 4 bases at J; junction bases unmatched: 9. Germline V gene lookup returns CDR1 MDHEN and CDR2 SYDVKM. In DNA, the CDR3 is TGTGCCAGCAGTCCCGGGACAGGAGCTCGAGAGACCCAGTACTTC. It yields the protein CASSPGTGARETQYF.

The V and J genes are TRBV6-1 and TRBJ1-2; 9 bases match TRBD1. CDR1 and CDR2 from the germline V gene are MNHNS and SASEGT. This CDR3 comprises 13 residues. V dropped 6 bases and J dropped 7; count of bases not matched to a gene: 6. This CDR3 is CASRYDRGAGYTF. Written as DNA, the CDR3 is TGTGCCAGCAGATACGACAGGGGGGCTGGCTACACCTTC.

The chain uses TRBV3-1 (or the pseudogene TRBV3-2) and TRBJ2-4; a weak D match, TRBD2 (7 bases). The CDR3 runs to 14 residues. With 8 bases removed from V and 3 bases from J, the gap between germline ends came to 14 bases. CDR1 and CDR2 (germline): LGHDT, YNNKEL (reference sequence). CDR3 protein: CASLGGRDKNIQYF. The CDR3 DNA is TGTGCCAGCCTGGGGGGGCGGGACAAAAACATTCAGTACTTC.

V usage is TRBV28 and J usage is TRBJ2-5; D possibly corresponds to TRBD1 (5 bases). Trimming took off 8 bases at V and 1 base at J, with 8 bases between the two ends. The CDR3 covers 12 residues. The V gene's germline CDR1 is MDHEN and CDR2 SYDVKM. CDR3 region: CASDDSQETQYF. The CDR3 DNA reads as TGTGCCAGCGATGACAGCCAAGAGACCCAGTACTTC. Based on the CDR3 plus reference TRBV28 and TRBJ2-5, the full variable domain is DVKVTQSSRYLVKRTGEKVFLECVQDMDHENMFWYRQDPGLGLRLIYFSYDVKMKEKGDIPEGYSVSREKKERFSLILESASTNQTSMYLCASDDSQETQYFGPGTRLLVL.

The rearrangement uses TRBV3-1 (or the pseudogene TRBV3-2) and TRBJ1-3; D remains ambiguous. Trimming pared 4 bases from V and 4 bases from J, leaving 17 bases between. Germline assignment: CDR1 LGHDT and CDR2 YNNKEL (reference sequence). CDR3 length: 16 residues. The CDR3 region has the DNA TGTGCCAGCAGCCCCCCTGAGGGAGGTTACGGAAACACCATATATTTT. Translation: CASSPPEGGYGNTIYF.

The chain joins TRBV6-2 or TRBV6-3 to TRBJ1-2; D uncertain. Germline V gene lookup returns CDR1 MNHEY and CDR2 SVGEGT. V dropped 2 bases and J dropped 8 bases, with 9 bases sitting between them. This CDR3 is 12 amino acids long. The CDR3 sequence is CASSYPSPGYTF. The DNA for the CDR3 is TGTGCCAGCAGTTACCCTTCCCCGGGCTACACCTTC.

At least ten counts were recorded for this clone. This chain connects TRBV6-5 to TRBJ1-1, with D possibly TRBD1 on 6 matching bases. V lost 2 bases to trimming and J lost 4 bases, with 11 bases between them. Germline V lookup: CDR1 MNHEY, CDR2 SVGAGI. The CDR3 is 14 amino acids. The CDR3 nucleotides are TGTGCCAGCAGTTACGGGGGCGCGGGCACTGAAGCTTTCTTT. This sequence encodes CASSYGGAGTEAFF.

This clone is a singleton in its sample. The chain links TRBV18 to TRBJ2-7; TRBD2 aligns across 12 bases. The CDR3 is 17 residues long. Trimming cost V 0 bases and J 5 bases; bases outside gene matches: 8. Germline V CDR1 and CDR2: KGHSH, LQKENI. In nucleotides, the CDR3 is TGTGCCAGCTCACCACCTTGGCTAGCGGGAGGGCCCCACGAGCAGTACTTC. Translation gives CASSPPWLAGGPHEQYF. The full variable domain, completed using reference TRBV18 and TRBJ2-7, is NAGVMQNPRHLVRRRGQEARLRCSPMKGHSHVYWYRQLPEEGLKFMVYLQKENIIDESGMPKERFSAEFPKEGPSILRIQQVVRGDSAAYFCASSPPWLAGGPHEQYFGPGTRLTVT.

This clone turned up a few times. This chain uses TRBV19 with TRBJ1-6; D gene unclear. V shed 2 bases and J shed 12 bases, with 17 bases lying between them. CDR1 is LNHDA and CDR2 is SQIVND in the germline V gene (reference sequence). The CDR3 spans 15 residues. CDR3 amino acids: CASSIRLNDLRPLHF. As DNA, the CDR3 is TGTGCCAGTAGTATAAGACTTAACGACTTACGACCCCTCCACTTT.

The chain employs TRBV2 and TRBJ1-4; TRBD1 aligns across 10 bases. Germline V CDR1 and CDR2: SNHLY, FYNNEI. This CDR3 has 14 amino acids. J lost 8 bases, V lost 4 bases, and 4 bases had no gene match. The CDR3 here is CASSGQGAGEKLFF. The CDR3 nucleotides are TGTGCCAGCAGTGGACAGGGGGCGGGAGAAAAACTGTTTTTT.

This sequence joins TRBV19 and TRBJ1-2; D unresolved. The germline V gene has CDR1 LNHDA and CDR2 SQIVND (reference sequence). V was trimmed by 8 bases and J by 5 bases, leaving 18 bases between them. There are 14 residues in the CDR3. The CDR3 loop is CASRLNARRYGYTF. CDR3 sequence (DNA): TGTGCCAGTCGCCTAAATGCGAGGCGTTATGGCTACACCTTC.

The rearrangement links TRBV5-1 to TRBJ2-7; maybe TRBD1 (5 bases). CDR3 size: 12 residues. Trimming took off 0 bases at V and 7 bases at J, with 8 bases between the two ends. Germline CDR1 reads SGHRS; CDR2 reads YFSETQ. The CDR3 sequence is CASSLGGAEQYF. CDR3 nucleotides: TGCGCCAGCAGCTTGGGGGGCGCTGAGCAGTACTTC.

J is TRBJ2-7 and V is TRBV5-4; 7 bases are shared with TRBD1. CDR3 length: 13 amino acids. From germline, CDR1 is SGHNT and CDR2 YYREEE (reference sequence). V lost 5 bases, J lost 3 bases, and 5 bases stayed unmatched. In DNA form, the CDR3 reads TGTGCCAGCAGTTGGCAGGGGGTCTACGAGCAGTACTTC. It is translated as CASSWQGVYEQYF.

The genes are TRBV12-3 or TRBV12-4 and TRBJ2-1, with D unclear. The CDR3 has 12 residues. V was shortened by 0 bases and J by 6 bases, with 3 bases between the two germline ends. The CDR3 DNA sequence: TGTGCCAGCAGTTTAGCGGCCAATGAGCAGTTCTTC. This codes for CASSLAANEQFF.

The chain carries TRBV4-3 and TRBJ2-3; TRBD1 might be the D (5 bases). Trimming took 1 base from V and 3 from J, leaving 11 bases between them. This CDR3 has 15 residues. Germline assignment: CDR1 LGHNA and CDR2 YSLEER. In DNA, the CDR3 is TGCGCCAGCAGCCAAGTTTCAGGGTTGACAGATACGCAGTATTTT. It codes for CASSQVSGLTDTQYF.

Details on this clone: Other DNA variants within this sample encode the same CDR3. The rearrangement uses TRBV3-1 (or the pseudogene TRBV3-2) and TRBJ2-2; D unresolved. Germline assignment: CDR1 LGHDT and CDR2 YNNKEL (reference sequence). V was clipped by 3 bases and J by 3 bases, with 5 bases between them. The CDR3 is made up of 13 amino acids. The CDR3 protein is CASSHTDTGELFF. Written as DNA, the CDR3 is TGTGCCAGCAGCCACACAGACACCGGGGAGCTGTTTTTT.